This T cell receptor beta chain originates from a study of blood T cell repertoires in COVID-19. Whole-study context: Collection of acute and convalescent COVID-19 samples took place in the United States, Italy and Spain.

TCRdb's table, derived via immunoSEQ multiplex PCR, lists solely in-frame clones and lacks some. The sample gives some 200,000 clones, 70% to 90% of which show up once; about 0.77% is in the top ten. V gave up 1 base and J gave up 6 bases, with 5 bases separating them. Germline V gene sequence: CDR1 MNHNS, CDR2 SASEGT. The CDR3 has 12 residues. Sequencing was performed on PBMCs or T cells enriched from blood (not recorded which). The rearrangement links TRBV6-1 to TRBJ2-3; D unresolved. This TCR derives from a woman aged 18-29 years who had recovered from COVID-19. In DNA, the CDR3 is TGTGCCAGCAGTGAAGGCAGTGATACGCAGTATTTT. This encodes CASSEGSDTQYF.